The T cell receptor beta chain described here comes from a study of shared clonotypes between healthy human individuals. Study-wide results and caveats: In general, naive subsets displayed greater estimated richness than memory subsets did.

Naivety among CD8 cells was defined by CD45RO negativity and positive CCR7 selection, thereby excluding terminally differentiated effector memory CD45RA+ cells. Healthy adults negative for HIV, lacking recent acute infections or vaccinations, served as donors. All of the donors resided in Nashville, Tennessee, and each was a Caucasian adult. An assay was performed, and its level was deep. Clones were read by immunoSEQ multiplex PCR, and TCRdb kept only the in-frame ones, dropping some. The sample lists 1.5 million to 2.5 million clones; approximately 94% were seen once. Germline V lookup: CDR1 SNHLY, CDR2 FYNNEI. V was cut by 1 base and J by 0 bases, with 9 bases left in between. The CDR3 sequence is 15 residues long. A remark on this clone: The antigen is unknown.

The chain couples TRBV2 to TRBJ1-2; D is undetermined. This clonotype was obtained from a young man in good health. Sequenced: naive CD8+ T cells sorted from blood. CDR3 in DNA: TGTGCCAGCAGTGAAGACCCACAAGCTAACTATGGCTACACCTTC. This encodes CASSEDPQANYGYTF.